This TCR beta chain was retrieved from a study of early T cells in non-severe SARS-CoV-2 infection. The overall study: Unsorted whole-blood RNA was sequenced in bulk, leaving chains unpaired.

Findings and limits, study-wide: There was a bias toward anti-spike CD8 responses in VDJdb matching, which missed private and CD4 specificities.

As concerns this clonotype: Its antigen remains unknown.

As part of library construction, unique molecular identifiers were attached to individual cDNA molecules. TCRdb called the 5' RACE reads again in MiXCR, with one record for every CDR3 protein. This table has some 96,000 distinct CDR3 sequences, around 10% appearing once. Germline CDR1 and CDR2: LNHDA and SQIVND (reference sequence). The CDR3 runs 13 residues. V was trimmed by 8 bases and J by 10 bases, leaving 20 bases between them. The TCR comes from an adult who was a healthcare worker with PCR-confirmed SARS-CoV-2 infection or an uninfected control (not recorded which). The chain links TRBV19 to TRBJ1-1; perhaps TRBD1 as D (5 bases). The sequencing here drew on whole blood, taken at baseline. Here the CDR3 DNA reads TGTGCCAGTGCCCCGGGGCTGCACCGGGCAGCTTTCTTT. Translation: CASAPGLHRAAFF.